These T cell receptor beta chains were read from a single sample in a study of control samples from healthy donors and cancer patients. Method: immunoSEQ multiplex PCR; TCRdb's copy keeps in-frame clones and lacks some. The sample records 110,000 or so clones, 70% to 85% being singletons. Specimen: blood. Receptors originate from a man between 18 and 29 years old in good health. The CDR3 runs from the conserved cysteine through the conserved F or W. The D gene is left open where the match is weak. Clone sizes are given selectively: once, few, many, or a class where the clone is expanded.

D	size	J	length	V	DNA	CDR3
NA	once	TRBJ2-5	15	TRBV11-2	TGTGCCAGCAGCTTAGGATGGTCAGGGTCAGAGACCCAGTACTTC	CASSLGWSGSETQYF
TRBD2	NA	TRBJ2-7	16	TRBV29-1	TGCAGCGTTGAATTACTAGCGGGGGGGATATTCTACGAGCAGTACTTC	CSVELLAGGIFYEQYF
TRBD1	NA	TRBJ1-5	14	TRBV2	TGTGCCAGCACTGATGACAGGGTCAATCAGCCCCAGCATTTT	CASTDDRVNQPQHF
TRBD1	NA	TRBJ1-4	16	TRBV15	TGTGCCACCGGCACAAGACAGGGCGCAACTAATGAAAAACTGTTTTTT	CATGTRQGATNEKLFF
TRBD1	NA	TRBJ2-7	16	TRBV19	TGTGCCAGTAGTACCCGGACAGGCCTAATCTCCTACGAGCAGTACTTC	CASSTRTGLISYEQYF
NA	NA	TRBJ2-1	13	TRBV12-3/TRBV12-4	TGTGCCACCGGACTTACAACCTACAATGAGCAGTTCTTC	CATGLTTYNEQFF
TRBD1	NA	TRBJ1-5	14	TRBV5-6	TGTGCCAGCAGCCTACAGGGGGCAGTTCAGCCCCAGCATTTT	CASSLQGAVQPQHF
NA	NA	TRBJ1-6	17	TRBV3-1/TRBV3-2	TGTGCCAGCAGCCACTCGGAGGGGAATAGGGGGGGTTCACCCCTCCACTTT	CASSHSEGNRGGSPLHF
TRBD1	NA	TRBJ2-3	15	TRBV19	TGTGCCAGTAGCCCCCGGGACAGGGATGCAGATACGCAGTATTTT	CASSPRDRDADTQYF
NA	NA	TRBJ2-3	13	TRBV23-1	TGCGCCAGCAGTCAACCCCCCGGGGATACGCAGTATTTT	CASSQPPGDTQYF
NA	NA	TRBJ1-4	14	TRBV30	TGTGCCTCTTTGGGACCTGGAAGGGGTGAAAAACTGTTTTTT	CASLGPGRGEKLFF
NA	NA	TRBJ2-7	13	TRBV5-5	TGTGCCAGCAGCGTGGGACGACCGTACGAGCAGTACTTC	CASSVGRPYEQYF
NA	NA	TRBJ1-6	15	TRBV5-4	TGTGCCAGCACCCTGGGCGGCAGGGATAATTCACCCCTCCACTTT	CASTLGGRDNSPLHF
NA	NA	TRBJ1-1	15	TRBV18	TGTGCCAGCTCACCGATCAATTCACGGGGGCCTGAAGCTTTCTTT	CASSPINSRGPEAFF
TRBD1	NA	TRBJ1-2	12	TRBV2	TGTGCCAGCGGACAGGGATCCTATGGCTACACCTTC	CASGQGSYGYTF
TRBD2	NA	TRBJ2-7	14	TRBV4-2	TGTGCCAGCAGCCCCGGGGGGAGCTCCTACGAGCAGTACTTC	CASSPGGSSYEQYF
NA	NA	TRBJ2-6	15	TRBV5-4	TGTGCCAGCAGCTTGCGACAGACTGGGGCCAACGTCCTGACTTTC	CASSLRQTGANVLTF
TRBD1	NA	TRBJ2-4	14	TRBV7-2	TGTGCCAGTAAGATTGAGGGGGCGCGGAGCATTCAGTACTTC	CASKIEGARSIQYF
TRBD1	NA	TRBJ1-1	16	TRBV14	TGTGCCAGCAGCCTCCTTCAGGGACAGGGGGCAACTGAAGCTTTCTTT	CASSLLQGQGATEAFF
NA	NA	TRBJ2-1	12	TRBV11-3	TGTGCCAGCAGCGTAAACAGTAATGAGCAGTTCTTC	CASSVNSNEQFF
NA	NA	TRBJ2-3	14	TRBV5-1	TGCGCCAGCAGCTTGGAAGGCGGCACAGATACGCAGTATTTT	CASSLEGGTDTQYF
NA	NA	TRBJ2-1	13	TRBV6-5	TGTGCCAGCAGTCTTCGGACCGTAGGGGAGCAGTTCTTC	CASSLRTVGEQFF
NA	few	TRBJ1-6	16	TRBV9	TGTGCCAGCAGCGTAGAAGGGACCTCTATTAATTCACCCCTCCACTTT	CASSVEGTSINSPLHF
NA	NA	TRBJ2-1	16	TRBV5-1	TGCGCCAGCAGCTTCCGCGGGGGCCAAGGAAACAATGAGCAGTTCTTC	CASSFRGGQGNNEQFF
NA	NA	TRBJ1-2	13	TRBV6-2/TRBV6-3	TGTGCCAGCAGTATAGACAACCCCTATGGCTACACCTTC	CASSIDNPYGYTF
NA	few	TRBJ1-3	18	TRBV7-2	TGTGCCAGCAGCTTATCTGGGCGGGGACTATCGGCTGGAAACACCATATATTTT	CASSLSGRGLSAGNTIYF
NA	NA	TRBJ1-2	14	TRBV5-1	TGCGCCAGCAGCTTGATCTTCGGGTCCTATGGCTACACCTTC	CASSLIFGSYGYTF
NA	NA	TRBJ2-1	13	TRBV15	TGTGCCACCAGCAGGGGTGACAGTCGTGAGCAGTTCTTC	CATSRGDSREQFF
NA	NA	TRBJ2-3	13	TRBV9	TGTGCCAGCAGCGTAGCAGGGGCAGATACGCAGTATTTT	CASSVAGADTQYF
TRBD1	NA	TRBJ2-7	14	TRBV18	TGTGCCAGCTCACATACAGGGGGCGTTTACGAGCAGTACTTC	CASSHTGGVYEQYF
TRBD2	NA	TRBJ2-1	14	TRBV7-2	TGTGCCTCCTACCGGCGGGGGGACCACAATGAGCAGTTCTTC	CASYRRGDHNEQFF
NA	NA	TRBJ1-2	16	TRBV7-2	TGTGCCAGCAGCTTAGCCGACCCAGGGGCGACCTATGGCTACACCTTC	CASSLADPGATYGYTF
NA	NA	TRBJ1-5	13	TRBV18	TGTGCTAGCTCACCTAACCTGGGCGAGCCCCAGCATTTT	CASSPNLGEPQHF
NA	once	TRBJ2-2	18	TRBV19	TGTGCCAGTAGTATGGCGGCCTGGGGCTCCGCGAACACCGGGGAGCTGTTTTTT	CASSMAAWGSANTGELFF
NA	NA	TRBJ2-1	14	TRBV7-9	TGTGCCAGCAGCTTAGGCGGGACGGACAATGAGCAGTTCTTC	CASSLGGTDNEQFF
NA	NA	TRBJ1-5	15	TRBV7-2	TGTGCCAGCAGCCTCACAGGGCTGGTCAATCAGCCCCAGCATTTT	CASSLTGLVNQPQHF
NA	NA	TRBJ1-6	16	TRBV5-6	TGTGCCAGCAGCTTGGCCTCTCGCTCCTATAATTCACCCCTCCACTTT	CASSLASRSYNSPLHF
NA	NA	TRBJ1-2	15	TRBV4-3	TGCGCCAGCAGCCAAGGGGGTGGATCCAACTATGGCTACACCTTC	CASSQGGGSNYGYTF
NA	NA	TRBJ2-5	14	TRBV29-1	TGCAGCGTCCATTCCAGGGGAAGAGGAGAGACCCAGTACTTC	CSVHSRGRGETQYF
TRBD2	NA	TRBJ2-1	15	TRBV7-9	TGTGCCAGCAGCTTTCAAGCGGGGGCCTACAATGAGCAGTTCTTC	CASSFQAGAYNEQFF
TRBD1	NA	TRBJ2-3	14	TRBV6-5	TGTGCCAGCCGGGACAGGGGGCAAAAAGATACGCAGTATTTT	CASRDRGQKDTQYF
NA	few	TRBJ1-2	12	TRBV5-1	TGCGCCAGCAGAGGAGCCAACTATGGCTACACCTTC	CASRGANYGYTF
NA	few	TRBJ1-1	14	TRBV6-6	TGTGCCAGCAGTTACTCTCCCTTGAACACTGAAGCTTTCTTT	CASSYSPLNTEAFF
NA	few	TRBJ1-3	15	TRBV19	TGTGCCAGTAGTAGAGGACAGTCCTCTGGAAACACCATATATTTT	CASSRGQSSGNTIYF
NA	NA	TRBJ1-4	17	TRBV5-5	TGTGCCAGCAGCTTGAAAGGGCAGGGTGAAGGTATGGGAAAACTGTTTTTT	CASSLKGQGEGMGKLFF
NA	NA	TRBJ2-5	12	TRBV7-9	TGTGCCAGCAGCCTCGACAGTTCGACCCAGTACTTC	CASSLDSSTQYF
NA	NA	TRBJ2-2	15	TRBV11-1	TGTGCCAGCAGCGCTCCTGACAGGAACACCGGGGAGCTGTTTTTT	CASSAPDRNTGELFF
TRBD1	once	TRBJ2-2	16	TRBV4-2	TGTGCCAGCAGCCAAGACCTGGACAGGGTCTCCGGGGAGCTGTTTTTT	CASSQDLDRVSGELFF
NA	once	TRBJ2-3	13	TRBV12-3/TRBV12-4	TGTGCCAGCAGTTTAGCTTCGGGGAGTACGCAGTATTTT	CASSLASGSTQYF
NA	many	TRBJ2-3	15	TRBV11-2	TGTGCCAGCAGCTCCAGGCCCGCACAGGGAGATACGCAGTATTTT	CASSSRPAQGDTQYF
NA	NA	TRBJ2-5	14	TRBV4-1	TGCGCCAGCAGCCAAGATGAGGGACTTTGGGCCCAGTACTTC	CASSQDEGLWAQYF
NA	NA	TRBJ1-6	14	TRBV6-5	TGTGCCAGCAGTTACGGAGAGCATAATTCACCCCTCCACTTT	CASSYGEHNSPLHF
NA	few	TRBJ1-2	13	TRBV18	TGTGCCAGCTCACCAGGGCAGAACTATGGCTACACCTTC	CASSPGQNYGYTF
NA	NA	TRBJ2-7	12	TRBV28	TGTGCCAGCAGTCCCGGACGCGGCGAGCAGTACTTC	CASSPGRGEQYF